Sequencing of this T cell receptor beta chain was carried out in a study of OX40 agonist ivuxolimab in advanced cancers. For the wider study: The costimulatory receptor OX40 (CD134) was targeted by ivuxolimab, a fully human IgG2 agonistic monoclonal antibody. Intravenous ivuxolimab was administered to patients every 2 weeks at six dose levels: 0.01, 0.1, 0.3, 1.5, 3 and 10 mg/kg. Of the roughly 50 dose-escalation patients, hepatocellular carcinoma was present in around 19, melanoma in approximately 15, renal cell carcinoma in 9 and head and neck cancer in 9. In the dose-escalation cohort, 82.7% of patients were male, and the mean age was roughly 60 years, with a range of about 23 to 90. Prior anti-PD-1, anti-PD-L1 or anti-CTLA-4 therapy was permitted, and about two fifths of dose-escalation patients had received checkpoint inhibitors. Partial responses were achieved by three dose-escalation patients, of whom one had hepatocellular carcinoma and two had cutaneous melanoma. The purpose of peripheral TCRbeta sequencing was to test whether ivuxolimab changed TCR sequence diversity and led to clonal T-cell expansion. The paper reports the monotherapy dose-escalation portion (N = 52 patients) of the phase I ivuxolimab trial.

Genomic DNA was isolated from the sorted cells so that the TCRbeta CDR3 region could be sequenced. The immunoSEQ Assay was used for sequencing of TCRbeta CDR3 regions. TCRdb stores this immuneACCESS table with in-frame sequences only. Part of the clones is absent; in the studies checked, under half of the shortfall reflects unresolved V genes, and no reason is known for the rest. This sample is represented by roughly 76,000 clones; over 80% of them were singletons. Together, the top ten hold approximately 6% of the sample. The CDR3 goes from the cysteine to the phenylalanine over 18 residues. The kept DNA is CDR3 alone, 54 bases in frame from the first base. V is trimmed back by 5 bases and J by 0 bases, and the junction contains 11 bases that no gene match accounts for. CDR1 and CDR2 are drawn from the germline V gene: SGHTA, FQGNSA. Overall study results and their limits: Low levels of normalized T-cell clonal expansion were also shown by some nonresponding patients. At doses of 0.1 to 3.0 mg/kg, clonal expansion of both CD4+ and CD8+ blood T cells was observed from baseline to week 6. In the 0.1-3.0 mg/kg groups, partial responders were among the patients with the lowest normalized peripheral clonal expansion, particularly in CD8+ T cells. Which antigens the clonally expanded peripheral T cells were specific for was not determined. After ivuxolimab, expanded clones were on average more numerous among CD8+ T cells than among CD4+ T cells.

As regards this clone: Its specific antigen is unknown. No quality values exist for individual bases; no much larger clone is one base distant.

Patients with a history of autoimmune disease or receiving systemic immunosuppression were excluded from the trial. Peripheral blood for TCR sequencing was drawn from every dose cohort at baseline, at cycle 4 day 1 and at cycle 7 day 1. The samples were taken from a phase I, first-in-human, multicenter, open-label dose-escalation trial of ivuxolimab. Adults with locally advanced or metastatic melanoma, renal cell, hepatocellular, or head and neck squamous cell carcinoma were enrolled in the trial. CD4+ and CD8+ T cells were sorted separately from peripheral blood before TCR sequencing. The V and J segments used are TRBV7-2 and TRBJ2-1, with 9 junctional bases fitting TRBD1. The input for sequencing was CD4+ or CD8+ T cells sorted from blood, taken in a trial of the OX40 agonist ivuxolimab. The TCR comes from an adult with an advanced solid tumor such as melanoma, head and neck, liver or kidney cancer. CDR3 sequence: CASSGWGVQGASYNEQFF. The bases are TGTGCCAGCAGCGGGTGGGGGGTACAGGGGGCCTCCTACAATGAGCAGTTCTTC.